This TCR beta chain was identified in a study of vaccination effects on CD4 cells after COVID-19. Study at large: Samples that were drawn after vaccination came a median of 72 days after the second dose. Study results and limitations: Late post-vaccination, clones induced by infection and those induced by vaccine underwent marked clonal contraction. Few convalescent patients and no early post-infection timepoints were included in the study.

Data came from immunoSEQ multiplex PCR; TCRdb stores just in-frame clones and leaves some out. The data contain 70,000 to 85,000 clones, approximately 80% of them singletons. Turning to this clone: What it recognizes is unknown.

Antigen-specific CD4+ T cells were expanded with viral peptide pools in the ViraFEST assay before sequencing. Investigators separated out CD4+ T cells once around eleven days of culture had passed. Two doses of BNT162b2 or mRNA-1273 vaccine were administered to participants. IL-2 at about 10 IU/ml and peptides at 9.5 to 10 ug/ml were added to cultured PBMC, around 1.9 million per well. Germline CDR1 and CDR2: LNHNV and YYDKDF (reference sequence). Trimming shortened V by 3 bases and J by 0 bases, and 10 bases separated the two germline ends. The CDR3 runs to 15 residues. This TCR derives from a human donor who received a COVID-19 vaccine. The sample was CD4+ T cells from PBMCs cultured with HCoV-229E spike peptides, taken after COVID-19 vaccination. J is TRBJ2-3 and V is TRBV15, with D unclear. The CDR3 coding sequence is TGTGCCACCAGCAGGGGAATCACTAGCACAGATACGCAGTATTTT. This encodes CATSRGITSTDTQYF.